This T cell receptor (beta chain) originates from a study of shared T cell receptors in the human thymus. Trimming pared 8 bases from V and 4 bases from J, leaving 17 bases between. Germline lookup yields CDR1 GTSNPN and CDR2 SVGIG (reference sequence). This CDR3 region has 13 residues. Sequencing was performed with immunoSEQ multiplex PCR; in TCRdb, only in-frame clones are kept and a portion is missing. The table records about 540,000 clones, about 80% of them present only once. The same sample was also studied in work on human thymus T cells. From that paper: What appeared biased in thymic and blood repertoires was the usage of V and J genes. Thymic repertoires from unrelated individuals overlapped highly, related research reported.

V and J are TRBV30 and TRBJ1-1, with TRBD1 as a possible D gene (5 bases). The TCR sequence derives from a boy under two years old with a congenital heart defect. The sequenced sample was thymocytes. CDR3 loop: CARARGGGTEAFF. The CDR3 nucleotides read TGTGCCCGTGCCCGTGGGGGGGGCACTGAAGCTTTCTTT. The whole variable domain, filled in from reference TRBV30 and TRBJ1-1, reads SQTIHQWPATLVQPVGSPLSLECTVEGTSNPNLYWYRQAAGRGLQLLFYSVGIGQISSEVPQNLSASRPQDRQFILSSKKLLLSDSGFYLCARARGGGTEAFFGQGTRLTVV.